These 5 T cell receptor beta chains originate from one sample sequenced in a study of T cells after posttransplantation cyclophosphamide. A marrow graft followed busulfan-fludarabine conditioning, with cyclophosphamide on days +3 and +4. Data came from immunoSEQ multiplex PCR; TCRdb stores just in-frame clones and leaves some out. The sample has approximately 6,000 clones, none seen only once. This sample comprised PBMCs, obtained after allogeneic stem cell transplant with posttransplant cyclophosphamide. Source of these receptors: a male patient aged 60-70 years who received an allogeneic stem cell transplant from a related donor, was CMV-positive, and had no GVHD. Some T cells may originate from the graft donor.

Note on this clone: A single base separates this from a much larger clone, so it may be a read error. V is TRBV4-3 and J is TRBJ1-2, with 10 bases fitting TRBD1. Looked up from germline, CDR1 is LGHNA and CDR2 is YSLEER. CDR3 length: 15 amino acids. The CDR3 here is CAGSSRTGGNYGYTF. CDR3 in DNA: TGCGCCGGCAGCTCTAGGACAGGGGGTAACTATGGCTACACCTTC.

This clone was counted many times. V and J are TRBV6-1 and TRBJ1-3, with 8 bases that match TRBD1. Germline lookup yields CDR1 MNHNS and CDR2 SASEGT. This CDR3 has 18 amino acids. The ends lost 2 bases at V and 0 bases at J; junction bases unmatched: 9. The CDR3 DNA follows: TGTGCCAGCAGTGAAAGACCGCAGGGGGCGACCTCTGGAAACACCATATATTTT. This gives the protein CASSERPQGATSGNTIYF.

The CDR3 DNA is TGTGCCAGCATTCCTGGGGGCGTACGATCACCCCTCCACTTT. It encodes CASIPGGVRSPLHF. This chain uses TRBV28 with TRBJ1-6; tentative D call: TRBD1 (6 bases). From germline, CDR1 is MDHEN and CDR2 SYDVKM. There are 14 residues in the CDR3. Between the trimmed V and J ends, which lost 7 bases and 10 bases, there was a span of 17 bases. The variable domain in full, with the rest retrieved from reference TRBV28 and TRBJ1-6, is DVKVTQSSRYLVKRTGEKVFLECVQDMDHENMFWYRQDPGLGLRLIYFSYDVKMKEKGDIPEGYSVSREKKERFSLILESASTNQTSMYLCASIPGGVRSPLHFGNGTRLTVT.

V usage is TRBV27 and J usage is TRBJ1-1; possibly TRBD1 for D (5 bases). CDR1 is MNHEY and CDR2 is SMNVEV in the germline V gene (reference sequence). The CDR3 covers 15 residues. V lost 3 bases to trimming and J lost 1 base, with 12 bases between them. In nucleotides, the CDR3 is TGTGCCAGCAGTTTTTGGCAGGGCGCGAACACTGAAGCTTTCTTT. This gives the protein CASSFWQGANTEAFF.

This clone was detected many times. The chain carries TRBV19 and TRBJ2-4; 7 nucleotides match TRBD1. Germline assignment: CDR1 LNHDA and CDR2 SQIVND (reference sequence). This CDR3 has 15 residues. J lost 1 base, V lost 5 bases, and 5 bases had no gene match. For the CDR3, the DNA is TGTGCCAGTAGTTGGGACAGCGGTGCCAAAAACATTCAGTACTTC. Translated: CASSWDSGAKNIQYF. Using reference TRBV19 and TRBJ2-4 for the parts outside the CDR3, the full variable domain is DGGITQSPKYLFRKEGQNVTLSCEQNLNHDAMYWYRQDPGQGLRLIYYSQIVNDFQKGDIAEGYSVSREKKESFPLTVTSAQKNPTAFYLCASSWDSGAKNIQYFGAGTRLSVL.